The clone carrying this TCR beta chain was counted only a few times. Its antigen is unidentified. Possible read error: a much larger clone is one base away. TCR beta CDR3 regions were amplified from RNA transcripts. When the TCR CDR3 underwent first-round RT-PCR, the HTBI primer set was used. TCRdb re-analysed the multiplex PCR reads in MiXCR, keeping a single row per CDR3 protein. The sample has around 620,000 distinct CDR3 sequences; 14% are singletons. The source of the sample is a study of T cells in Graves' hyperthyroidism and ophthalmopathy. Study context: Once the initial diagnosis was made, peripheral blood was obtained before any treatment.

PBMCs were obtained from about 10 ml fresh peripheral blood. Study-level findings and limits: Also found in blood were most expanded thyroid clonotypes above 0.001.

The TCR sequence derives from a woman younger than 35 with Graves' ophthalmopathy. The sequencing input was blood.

The CDR3 here is CASSERGGSRGETQYF. CDR3 in DNA: TGTGCCAGCAGCGAAAGAGGAGGGAGCCGTGGGGAGACCCAGTACTTC. V usage is TRBV7-2 and J usage is TRBJ2-5, with D tentatively TRBD2 (6 bases). The CDR3 is 16 residues long. Germline lookup yields CDR1 SGHTA and CDR2 FQGNSA. The V and J ends lost 5 bases and 5 bases respectively, with 21 bases between them.